This TCR beta chain is from a study of blood T cell repertoires in COVID-19. As processed by the authors: Estimation of nucleated cell counts was performed using reference gene primer amplification. Assay: immunoSEQ multiplex PCR; the TCRdb copy retains only in-frame clones and omits some. D and trimming were read from the DNA, whereas the V and J calls and clone size are those reported in that table. This table has about 140,000 clones, more than 60% appearing once. This CDR3 has 16 amino acids. The J segment lost 2 bases and the V segment lost 3 bases, leaving 11 bases of the junction unmatched. Germline loops: CDR1 SGDLS, CDR2 YYNGEE.

V gene TRBV9 combines with J gene TRBJ2-7, with 7 bases matching TRBD2. Sequenced sample: peripheral blood. This TCR was recovered from a woman between 45 and 60 years old with active or convalescent COVID-19. The CDR3 sequence is CASSDQLAARTYEQYF. CDR3 DNA: TGTGCCAGCAGCGACCAGCTAGCGGCCAGAACCTACGAGCAGTACTTC.